Following are 18 T cell receptor beta chains from one sample sequenced in a study of cytomegalovirus exposure and HLA in healthy donors. Researchers ran the PCR with 60 Vbeta and 13 Jbeta primers. TCRdb keeps only in-frame clones here, not all; method: immunoSEQ multiplex PCR. This sample has 90,000 to 120,000 clones, with around four fifths found just once. The sequencing input was PBMCs. The receptors come from a woman in her thirties or forties in good health and CMV-seronegative.

As to this clone: Compared with germline, one end of the junction differs, possibly owing to a read error. The V gene is TRBV28, the J gene TRBJ1-2, with unresolved D. This CDR3 comprises 14 residues. Per germline, CDR1 MDHEN and CDR2 SYDVKM. CDR3 amino acids: CASSSPRNYYGCTF. The DNA of the CDR3 is TGTGCCAGCAGCTCCCCTCGCAATTACTATGGCTGCACCTTC.

This clone was seen only a few times. V usage is TRBV18 and J usage is TRBJ2-7, with 9 bases identical to TRBD2. V trimming: 8 bases; J trimming: 2 bases; junction bases outside the gene matches: 4. CDR1 and CDR2 from the germline V gene are KGHSH and LQKENI. This CDR3 region has 13 residues. This chain's CDR3 is CASGASGTYEQYF. CDR3 DNA sequence: TGTGCCAGCGGGGCTAGCGGGACCTACGAGCAGTACTTC.

The chain carries TRBV10-3 and TRBJ2-1; no definite D call. The V end was cut by 6 bases, the J end by 0 bases, with 6 bases between. CDR3 length equals 13 residues. The germline V gene has CDR1 ENHRY and CDR2 SYGVKD. In DNA form, the CDR3 reads TGTGCCATCAGGGGCCGCTCCTACAATGAGCAGTTCTTC. It is translated as CAIRGRSYNEQFF.

This CDR3 is CASSLEAGDEQYF. CDR3 nucleotide sequence: TGCGCCAGCAGCTTGGAGGCAGGGGACGAGCAGTACTTC. The chain carries TRBV5-1 and TRBJ2-7, with TRBD1 as a possible D gene (6 bases). CDR3 length equals 13 residues. Germline CDR1 and CDR2: SGHRS and YFSETQ. V was pared by 0 bases and J by 5 bases, with 9 bases between.

CDR3 bases: TGTGCCTGGAGTGTACATAGGGCTAGCGGGAGTAGGGGCACCGGGGAGCTGTTTTTT. It encodes CAWSVHRASGSRGTGELFF. The genes are TRBV30 and TRBJ2-2; TRBD2 matches at 10 bases. The junction had 14 bases not matched to a gene; V was cut back by 0 bases and J by 4 bases. Germline V gene lookup returns CDR1 GTSNPN and CDR2 SVGIG (reference sequence). The CDR3 length is 19 residues.

The chain joins TRBV19 to TRBJ1-2; no clear D. Germline values: CDR1 LNHDA, CDR2 SQIVND (reference sequence). Trimming took 0 bases from V and 7 from J, leaving 9 bases between them. The CDR3 loop spans 13 amino acids. In DNA, the CDR3 is TGTGCCAGTAGTATAGATCAACTTGGTGGCTACACCTTC. Protein sequence: CASSIDQLGGYTF.

The rearrangement links TRBV2 to TRBJ1-5; 7 positions agree with TRBD1. Germline CDR1 reads SNHLY; CDR2 reads FYNNEI. The V segment lost 5 bases and the J segment 2 bases; nucleotides outside the gene matches: 12. The CDR3 consists of 17 residues. In DNA form, the CDR3 reads TGTGCCAGCAGTAAAGGTCGACAGGGCAGAGGCAATCAGCCCCAGCATTTT. Translated, it gives CASSKGRQGRGNQPQHF.

This chain joins TRBV5-6 and TRBJ2-1, with 10 bases aligning to TRBD2. The CDR3 covers 15 residues. Germline values: CDR1 SGHDT, CDR2 YYEEEE. Trimming took 1 base from V and 8 from J; bases not matched to a gene: 6. CDR3 bases: TGTGCCAGCAGCTTGTTTCTAGCGGGAGACTATGAGCAGTTCTTC. Translated: CASSLFLAGDYEQFF.

Written as DNA, the CDR3 is TGTGCCACCAGCGGTCAAGCGGGACTACACTTCAATGAGCAGTTCTTC. This translates into CATSGQAGLHFNEQFF. The chain joins TRBV15 to TRBJ2-1; 7 nucleotides agree with TRBD2. The CDR3 runs to 16 residues. Per germline, CDR1 LNHNV and CDR2 YYDKDF (reference sequence). The V segment lost 5 bases and the J segment 6 bases; nucleotides outside the gene matches: 13.

This chain connects TRBV5-4 to TRBJ2-3, with 15 positions matching TRBD2. The CDR3 consists of 18 residues. The germline CDR1 and CDR2 sequences are SGHNT and YYREEE (reference sequence). V dropped 0 bases and J dropped 1; count of bases not matched to a gene: 3. This CDR3 is CASSLGTSGRARTDTQYF. CDR3 coding DNA: TGTGCCAGCAGCTTGGGGACTAGCGGGAGGGCCCGCACAGATACGCAGTATTTT.

The chain carries TRBV9 and TRBJ2-1, with 8 positions matching TRBD2. This CDR3 contains 15 residues. CDR1 is SGDLS, CDR2 YYNGEE, per germline. V lost 3 bases to trimming and J lost 2 bases; unmatched junction nucleotides: 4. DNA for the CDR3: TGTGCCAGCAGCGACACTAGCGGCCCCTACAATGAGCAGTTCTTC. It translates to CASSDTSGPYNEQFF.

The chain joins TRBV6-5 to TRBJ2-7; 11 bases match TRBD2. Germline V lookup: CDR1 MNHEY, CDR2 SVGAGI. The CDR3 is made up of 15 amino acids. The J segment lost 2 bases and the V segment lost 5 bases, leaving 5 bases of the junction unmatched. The CDR3 region is CASSQRLAGTYEQYF. The CDR3 nucleotides read TGTGCCAGCAGTCAGAGACTAGCGGGGACCTACGAGCAGTACTTC.

J is TRBJ1-1 and V is TRBV5-4, with no clear D. V was clipped by 2 bases and J by 4 bases, with 6 bases between them. CDR1 and CDR2 (germline): SGHNT, YYREEE (reference sequence). This CDR3 contains 12 residues. Here the CDR3 reads CASSFGGTEAFF. The CDR3 region has the DNA TGTGCCAGCAGCTTCGGTGGCACTGAAGCTTTCTTT.

The gene calls are TRBV5-6 and TRBJ1-3; D perhaps matches TRBD1 (5 bases). The V and J ends lost 0 bases and 0 bases respectively, with 7 bases between them. CDR1 and CDR2 from the germline V gene are SGHDT and YYEEEE. This CDR3 is 15 amino acids long. The CDR3 nucleotides read TGTGCCAGCAGCTTGGGTGGGGCCTCTGGAAACACCATATATTTT. Translating it yields CASSLGGASGNTIYF.

The chain uses TRBV29-1 and TRBJ2-5; 9 nucleotides line up with TRBD1. The CDR3 extends over 15 amino acids. The V segment lost 6 bases and the J segment 3 bases; nucleotides outside the gene matches: 11. CDR1 SQVTM and CDR2 ANQGSEA come from the germline V gene. Here the CDR3 DNA reads TGCAGCGTCAAAGGGGGACAGGGTTACGAAGAGACCCAGTACTTC. Translated, it gives CSVKGGQGYEETQYF.

This clone was detected only once. This sequence joins TRBV27 and TRBJ1-2, with 7 positions matching TRBD1. There are 13 residues in the CDR3. V shed 2 bases and J 9 bases; nucleotides not matched to a gene: 6. Germline V gene sequence: CDR1 MNHEY, CDR2 SMNVEV (reference sequence). CDR3 amino acids: CASSLGTAHSYTF. The CDR3, as DNA: TGTGCCAGCAGTTTAGGGACAGCCCACAGCTACACCTTC.

DNA of the CDR3: TGTGCCAGCTCACCCGGGGGGGGACGAGAGACCCAGTACTTC. It translates to CASSPGGGRETQYF. V gene TRBV18 combines with J gene TRBJ2-5; 8 bases fit TRBD2. Germline assignment: CDR1 KGHSH and CDR2 LQKENI. The CDR3 covers 14 residues. V lost 3 bases to trimming and J lost 4 bases; unmatched junction nucleotides: 4.

The rearrangement uses TRBV4-2 and TRBJ2-2; the match to TRBD2 covers 10 bases. This CDR3 has 16 residues. CDR1 is LGHNA, CDR2 YNFKEQ, per germline. V lost 4 bases and J lost 7; bases outside the gene matches: 9. The CDR3 bases are TGTGCCAGCAGCCGCCTAGCGGGAGCTAGTAGCGGGGAGCTGTTTTTT. It codes for CASSRLAGASSGELFF.